Below are 28 T cell receptor beta chains sequenced from a single sample in a study of T cells in women clearing cervical HPV infection. Libraries were prepared by immunoSEQ multiplex PCR; TCRdb keeps only in-frame clonotypes and omits some of them. The sample includes tens of thousands of clones. The sequenced sample consisted of blood buffy coat. The receptors originated from a woman aged 18-69 years with a cervical HPV16 infection that either progressed to CIN3+ or cleared (not recorded which).

In regard to this clone: The read stops 3 residues short of the end of the CDR3; the missing end is completed from the germline J gene. The gene calls are TRBV28 and TRBJ2-5; D may be TRBD2 (6 bases). Germline V lookup: CDR1 MDHEN, CDR2 SYDVKM. The CDR3 length is 13 residues. The V and J ends lost 6 bases and 4 bases respectively, with 12 bases between them. CDR3 protein: CASSDGTGETQYF. The sequenced part of the CDR3 DNA is TGTGCCAGCAGCGATGGGACTGGAGAGACC.

As concerns this clone: The CDR3 end falls 3 residues outside the read, so it is completed with the germline J gene. V is TRBV19 and J is TRBJ2-2; 8 bases line up with TRBD2. CDR1 is LNHDA, CDR2 SQIVND, per germline (reference sequence). CDR3 length: 16 amino acids. The V and J ends lost 6 bases and 6 bases, in that order; junction bases with no gene match: 12. Partial CDR3 DNA: TGTGCCAGTAGAAAACCGGGACTAGTGGGGTCCGGGGAG. Translated: CASRKPGLVGSGE. The complete CDR3 protein is CASRKPGLVGSGELFF.

Of note for this clone: From the germline J gene comes the end of the CDR3, since the read stops 3 residues before it. This chain joins TRBV28 and TRBJ1-4, with unresolved D. Trimming stripped 7 bases from V and 0 bases from J, with 3 bases between. The length of the CDR3 is 12 residues. Germline assignment: CDR1 MDHEN and CDR2 SYDVKM. The CDR3 spells CASTATNEKLFF. CDR3 DNA, as far as it was read: TGTGCCAGCACTGCAACTAATGAAAAA.

Details on this clone: The read ends 3 residues before the CDR3 terminus; that terminus is restored from the germline J gene. The J gene is TRBJ1-2, the V gene TRBV13; 8 bases match TRBD1. Germline lookup yields CDR1 PRHDT and CDR2 FYEKMQ (reference sequence). The CDR3 has 15 residues. The V gene end was trimmed by 6 bases and the J gene end by 5 bases; junction bases not matched to a gene: 11. The part of the CDR3 DNA that was read is TGTGCCAGCAGTTCAGGACAGGGCATGGGGTATGGC. Encoded protein: CASSSGQGMGYG. The CDR3 as a whole reads CASSSGQGMGYGYTF.

Concerning this clone: The CDR3 end falls 3 residues outside the read, so it is completed with the germline J gene. This chain connects TRBV20-1 to TRBJ2-5; 12 nucleotides match TRBD2. Looked up from germline, CDR1 is DFQATT and CDR2 is SNEGSKA (reference sequence). This CDR3 region has 15 residues. With 6 bases clipped from V and 6 bases from J, the junction kept 11 bases outside the gene matches. The CDR3 loop is CSAETSGGGGQTQYF. The part of the CDR3 DNA that was read is TGCAGTGCAGAGACTAGCGGGGGAGGCGGGCAGACC.

A word on this clone: The read gets to within 3 residues of the CDR3 end, and the germline J gene fills in the rest. The rearrangement links TRBV4-2 to TRBJ2-3, with 9 bases that match TRBD2. The CDR3 is made up of 21 amino acids. Looked up from germline, CDR1 is LGHNA and CDR2 is YNFKEQ. Losses at the gene ends were 0 bases for V and 2 bases for J; bases not matched to a gene: 18. The CDR3: CASSQDPLIAGAPISTDTQYF. The part of the CDR3 DNA that was read is TGTGCCAGCAGCCAAGATCCCCTCATAGCGGGGGCCCCCATTTCCACAGATACG.

Note on this clone: The CDR3 end lies 3 residues beyond the end of the read and is filled in from the germline J gene. The V gene is TRBV5-1, the J gene TRBJ1-4, with D tentatively TRBD1 (5 bases). Trimming took 0 bases from V and 5 from J, leaving 8 bases between them. The CDR3 consists of 14 residues. Per the germline V gene, CDR1 is SGHRS and CDR2 is YFSETQ. Incomplete CDR3 DNA: TGCGCCAGCAGCTTGGCGGGGGGGAATGAAAAA. Translating gives CASSLAGGNEK. The CDR3 as a whole reads CASSLAGGNEKLFF.

To note about this clone: The sequence runs out 3 residues before the end of the CDR3; the remainder is reconstructed from the germline J gene. The gene calls are TRBV6-4 and TRBJ1-1; 7 bases are shared with TRBD1. The CDR3 length is 14 residues. Germline CDR1 and CDR2: MRHNA and SNTAGT. The covered CDR3 bases are TGTGCCAGCAGTGACACATCGTCAGGGGGAAAA. This encodes CASSDTSSGGK. The full CDR3 sequence reads CASSDTSSGGKAFF.

The CDR3 DNA, read in part, is TGCAGTGCTCCTCAGACTAGCGGGAGGAACGATGAG. Translating gives CSAPQTSGRNDE. The full-length CDR3 reads as CSAPQTSGRNDEQFF. The chain is built from TRBV20-1 and TRBJ2-1, with 13 bases lining up with TRBD2. The read terminates 3 residues ahead of where the CDR3 ends, so the germline J gene completes it. V trimming: 5 bases; J trimming: 8 bases; junction bases outside the gene matches: 9. The CDR3 totals 15 residues. Germline V gives CDR1 DFQATT, CDR2 SNEGSKA (reference sequence).

A word on this clone: The missing CDR3 end, 3 residues past where the read stops, is filled in from the germline J gene. V is TRBV4-1 and J is TRBJ2-5; 8 bases map to TRBD2. This CDR3 is 17 amino acids long. V was clipped by 0 bases and J by 2 bases; unmatched bases: 8. Germline V gives CDR1 MGHRA, CDR2 YSYEKL. CDR3 in amino acids: CASSQDPAGAQQETQYF. The covered CDR3 bases are TGCGCCAGCAGCCAAGACCCAGCGGGGGCACAACAAGAGACC.

A note on this clone: Read data end 3 residues before the CDR3 end; the end is taken from the germline J gene. The chain combines TRBV10-3 with TRBJ2-1; 7 nucleotides agree with TRBD1. Germline V CDR1 and CDR2: ENHRY, SYGVKD. V lost 3 bases to trimming and J lost 4 bases; unmatched junction nucleotides: 9. The CDR3 consists of 16 residues. CDR3 bases read: TGTGCCATCAGTGATGAACAGGGGTACCCTTACAATGAG. It encodes CAISDEQGYPYNE. The CDR3 in full is CAISDEQGYPYNEQFF.

To note about this clone: The read stops 3 residues short of the end of the CDR3; the missing end is completed from the germline J gene. This chain joins TRBV20-1 and TRBJ2-3; 10 bases fit TRBD2. The length of the CDR3 is 19 residues. CDR1 is DFQATT, CDR2 SNEGSKA, per germline (reference sequence). V lost 3 bases, J lost 4 bases, and 19 bases stayed unmatched. Partial CDR3 DNA: TGCAGTGCTAGTGACGGGTCTAGCGGGGGAAATAGCGGAGCAGATACG. Translated, it gives CSASDGSSGGNSGADT. The whole CDR3 region reads CSASDGSSGGNSGADTQYF.

As to this clone: With the read ending 3 residues before the CDR3 end, the germline J gene is used to fill in that end. The chain has TRBV25-1 and TRBJ2-5; D might be TRBD1 (6 bases). The CDR3 totals 15 residues. Germline V lookup: CDR1 MGHDK, CDR2 SYGVNS. V was clipped by 3 bases and J by 5 bases, with 16 bases between them. The CDR3 protein is CASSDPGTPGETQYF. CDR3 bases read: TGTGCCAGCAGTGACCCCGGGACACCCGGGGAGACC.

Comments on this clone: The missing CDR3 end, 3 residues past where the read stops, is filled in from the germline J gene. This chain joins TRBV29-1 and TRBJ1-3; possible D gene TRBD1, 5 bases. Germline-derived CDR1 and CDR2 are SQVTM and ANQGSEA. This CDR3 contains 13 residues. V was clipped by 5 bases and J by 0 bases, with 8 bases between them. The chain's CDR3 is CSVTRDSGNTIYF. The covered CDR3 bases are TGCAGCGTTACCAGGGACTCTGGAAACACC.

With regard to this clone: The read ends 3 residues shy of where the CDR3 ends; the end is completed using the germline J gene. The chain is built from TRBV6-1 and TRBJ1-5, with 8 nucleotides matching TRBD1. Germline V gene data show CDR1 as MNHNS and CDR2 as SASEGT. The CDR3 length is 15 residues. V shed 4 bases, J shed 6 bases, and the junction held 8 bases outside the gene matches. The DNA read from the CDR3 is TGTGCCAGCAGTGTCCTGGGACAGGTGGGTCAGCCC. Protein sequence: CASSVLGQVGQP. The entire CDR3 is CASSVLGQVGQPQHF.

As regards this clone: Sequencing ends 3 residues short of the CDR3 end; the germline J gene provides the rest. This chain joins TRBV19 and TRBJ2-7, with 9 bases matching TRBD2. The J segment lost 1 base and the V segment lost 6 bases, leaving 7 bases of the junction unmatched. CDR1 is LNHDA and CDR2 is SQIVND in the germline V gene (reference sequence). This CDR3 is built from 15 residues. The CDR3 region is CASRDSGSVSYEQYF. The part of the CDR3 DNA that was read is TGTGCCAGTAGGGATAGCGGGAGTGTTTCCTACGAG.

About this clone: The observed sequence ends 3 residues before the CDR3 terminus, with the missing tail filled in from the germline J gene. This chain uses TRBV19 with TRBJ1-1; TRBD1 matches 7 bases. Germline V gene sequence: CDR1 LNHDA, CDR2 SQIVND (reference sequence). J lost 0 bases, V lost 5 bases, and 12 bases had no gene match. The CDR3 has 17 amino acids. Partial CDR3 DNA: TGTGCCAGTAGTGTGACCGGGACAGTTACCCTGAACACTGAA. Encoded protein: CASSVTGTVTLNTE. The whole CDR3 protein reads CASSVTGTVTLNTEAFF.

As concerns this clone: The read terminates 3 residues before the CDR3 end, so the remaining end is supplied by the germline J gene. The chain employs TRBV10-3 and TRBJ2-7; D might be TRBD1 (5 bases). Germline V lookup: CDR1 ENHRY, CDR2 SYGVKD. The CDR3 totals 11 residues. V shed 8 bases and J shed 3 bases, with 8 bases lying between them. CDR3 region: CAIQGRYEQYF. The covered CDR3 bases are TGTGCCATCCAGGGCCGCTACGAG.

Comment on this clone: The read is 3 residues too short to cover the CDR3 end, so that end is filled in from the germline J gene. This chain links TRBV5-1 with TRBJ1-1, with D unclear. The V end lost 0 bases, the J end lost 1 base, and 7 bases lay between the germline ends. The length of the CDR3 is 14 residues. CDR1 is SGHRS and CDR2 is YFSETQ in the germline V gene. Here the CDR3 reads CASSLGSGNTEAFF. The DNA read from the CDR3 is TGCGCCAGCAGCTTGGGGTCCGGGAACACTGAA.

With respect to this clone: The CDR3 is cut off 3 residues early in the read; its end comes from the germline J gene. The chain uses TRBV20-1 and TRBJ2-7; TRBD1 matches at 8 bases. V shed 4 bases, J shed 3 bases, and the junction held 8 bases outside the gene matches. Germline assignment: CDR1 DFQATT and CDR2 SNEGSKA (reference sequence). The CDR3 loop spans 14 amino acids. The covered CDR3 bases are TGCAGTGCTAATGGACAGGGAGGAAGCTACGAG. Translated: CSANGQGGSYE. The whole CDR3 sequence is CSANGQGGSYEQYF.

Regarding this clone: The CDR3 extends 3 residues past the end of the read, so its final part is completed from the germline J gene. The chain has TRBV2 and TRBJ2-2, with D perhaps TRBD1 or TRBD2 (5 bases each). Germline V gene data show CDR1 as SNHLY and CDR2 as FYNNEI. The CDR3 has 14 amino acids. V lost 8 bases and J lost 8, with 18 bases in between. The CDR3 sequence is CASQGVDGSGELFF. The CDR3 DNA, read in part, is TGTGCCAGCCAGGGAGTTGACGGATCGGGGGAG. The full variable domain, with the rest looked up from reference TRBV2 and TRBJ2-2, is EPEVTQTPSHQVTQMGQEVILRCVPISNHLYFYWYRQILGQKVEFLVSFYNNEISEKSEIFDDQFSVERPDGSNFTLKIRSTKLEDSAMYFCASQGVDGSGELFFGEGSRLTVL.

Turning to this clone: The read halts 3 residues ahead of the CDR3 end, with the missing end drawn from the germline J gene. The chain has TRBV18 and TRBJ2-2; D gene unclear. The germline V gene encodes CDR1 KGHSH and CDR2 LQKENI. This CDR3 is built from 15 residues. The V and J ends lost 1 base and 1 base respectively, with 7 bases between them. The chain's CDR3 is CASSPQSGNTGELFF. CDR3 bases read: TGTGCCAGCTCACCACAGTCAGGGAACACCGGGGAG.

About this clone itself: Read sequence stops 3 residues before the CDR3 end, and the germline J gene provides the missing end. The rearrangement joins TRBV10-1 to TRBJ1-1; D not certain. The CDR3 covers 13 residues. Germline V gene lookup returns CDR1 WNHNN and CDR2 SYGVQD (reference sequence). V lost 4 bases to trimming and J lost 0 bases, with 6 bases between them. This CDR3 reads CASSVKVNTEAFF. The part of the CDR3 DNA that was read is TGCGCCAGCAGTGTGAAGGTGAACACTGAA.

Concerning this clone: The CDR3 end lies 3 residues beyond the end of the read and is filled in from the germline J gene. V is TRBV19 and J is TRBJ1-1; 9 bases match TRBD1. This CDR3 has 16 amino acids. With V trimmed by 5 bases and J by 5 bases, 12 bases remained unmatched. From germline, CDR1 is LNHDA and CDR2 SQIVND (reference sequence). The CDR3 sequence: CASSLTGGASRTEAFF. The CDR3 bases that were read are TGTGCCAGTAGTTTAACAGGGGGCGCTTCGAGGACTGAA. Complete variable domain (other parts from reference TRBV19 and TRBJ1-1): DGGITQSPKYLFRKEGQNVTLSCEQNLNHDAMYWYRQDPGQGLRLIYYSQIVNDFQKGDIAEGYSVSREKKESFPLTVTSAQKNPTAFYLCASSLTGGASRTEAFFGQGTRLTVV.

A note on this clone: The CDR3 is cut off 3 residues early in the read; its end comes from the germline J gene. The V call is TRBV10-3, the J call TRBJ1-2; D is perhaps TRBD1 (5 bases). CDR3 length equals 14 residues. V lost 7 bases, J lost 4 bases, and 16 bases lay in between. CDR1 and CDR2 (germline): ENHRY, SYGVKD. CDR3 DNA (partial): TGTGCCATCAAACCCGATGACAGAACCTATGGC. This gives the protein CAIKPDDRTYG. The whole CDR3 region reads CAIKPDDRTYGYTF.

Note on this clone: The read terminates 3 residues before the CDR3 end, so the remaining end is supplied by the germline J gene. The chain is built from TRBV5-1 and TRBJ1-1; 8 bases agree with TRBD1. In germline, CDR1 is SGHRS, CDR2 YFSETQ. This CDR3 is 15 amino acids long. Germline trimming cut 0 bases from V and 1 base from J; bases unmatched to any gene: 2. The part of the CDR3 DNA that was read is TGCGCCAGCAGCTTGGCCGGGACAGGGAACACTGAA. It translates to CASSLAGTGNTE. The whole CDR3 is CASSLAGTGNTEAFF.

With respect to this clone: Read sequence stops 3 residues before the CDR3 end, and the germline J gene provides the missing end. The chain joins TRBV5-5 to TRBJ1-2; maybe TRBD1 (6 bases). This CDR3 contains 14 residues. Germline V gene sequence: CDR1 SGHKS, CDR2 YYEKEE (reference sequence). The germline V and J ends were trimmed by 0 bases and 7 bases, with 13 bases remaining between them. The CDR3 loop reads CASSLDRERGGYTF. The CDR3 DNA, read in part, is TGTGCCAGCAGCTTGGACAGGGAACGTGGTGGC.

CDR3 DNA, as far as it was read: TGCAGCGCACGACTAGCGGGGTGGTCCTACAATGAG. Translated, it gives CSARLAGWSYNE. The CDR3 in its entirety is CSARLAGWSYNEQFF. The rearrangement joins TRBV29-1 to TRBJ2-1; 11 bases agree with TRBD2. The CDR3 extends 3 residues past the end of the read, so its final part is completed from the germline J gene. The V gene end was trimmed by 7 bases and the J gene end by 1 base; junction bases not matched to a gene: 6. The CDR3 sequence is 15 residues long. Germline values: CDR1 SQVTM, CDR2 ANQGSEA.